This TCR beta chain is from a study of CD8+ T cells in alopecia areata. About the research overall: Scoring of treated patients' severity used the percentage of affected scalp area.

The germline gives CDR1 MRHNA, CDR2 SNTAGT. CDR3 length: 15 amino acids. The ends were cut back, 7 bases at V and 0 bases at J, with 13 bases in the middle. Extraction of RNA preceded its reverse transcription into cDNA, which served as the sequencing template. Assay: immunoSEQ multiplex PCR; the TCRdb copy retains only in-frame clones and omits some. This table holds 200,000 to 250,000 clones, 64% found once. In the case of this clone: Antigen unknown.

Study-level points and caveats: Greater clonality was observed in lesional scalp samples, especially alopecia totalis/universalis, versus normal scalp.

Sample treatment: oral pan-JAK inhibitor, 5-10 mg twice daily. From PBMCs, CD4+ and CD8+ T cells were sorted. The genes are TRBV6-4 and TRBJ2-4, with unresolved D. This clonotype was sampled from a human donor with alopecia areata. The material sequenced was CD4+ T cells sorted from blood, taken at week 4, from a patient treated with tofacitinib. The CDR3 spells CASTSGPLAKNIQYF. CDR3 sequence (DNA): TGTGCCAGCACTTCCGGGCCCTTAGCCAAAAACATTCAGTACTTC.